This TCR beta chain is from a study of cytomegalovirus exposure and HLA in healthy donors. Study details: The Caucasian-associated ancestry cluster contained 81% of the roughly 400 genotyped donors. Study outcomes and limitations: Of the V segments, some could not be distinguished, including TRBV6-2 and TRBV6-3, and were excluded. Presence/absence results assume similar sequencing depth per donor, which may not hold. Association of roughly 18,000 TCR beta sequences with HLA alleles was found at 0.05 false discovery rate in a later analysis.

V lost 5 bases, J lost 10 bases, and 24 bases lay in between. This CDR3 contains 15 residues. Germline V gene sequence: CDR1 MDHEN, CDR2 SYDVKM. 13 Jbeta primers and 60 Vbeta primers were used for the PCR. The table came from immunoSEQ multiplex PCR; TCRdb's copy has only in-frame clones and leaves some out. Of about 30,000 clones detected, about 86% appear once; the ten largest clones hold about 2.5%. Regarding this clone: Its antigen is still unknown.

This clonotype was obtained from a boy aged 5 to 17 in good health and CMV-seronegative. Sample: PBMCs. The chain recombines TRBV28 with TRBJ2-7, with a tentative D call TRBD1 (5 bases). CDR3: CASSASRGTLYFQYF. The CDR3 coding sequence is TGTGCCAGCAGTGCCTCAAGGGGAACCCTCTATTTTCAGTACTTC.